This paragraph reports one TCR beta chain. Its antigen remains unknown. TCRdb called the multiplex PCR reads again in MiXCR, with one record for every CDR3 protein. The sample holds tens of thousands of distinct CDR3 sequences, about 63% seen once. This record belongs to a study of breast tumors, draining lymph nodes, adjacent tissues. Study-wide results and limits: Findings are consistent with lymph node origin and intratumoral expansion of most tumor T cells. Tumor T cell lymph node origin was a supported hypothesis, not proven. Compared with basal-like, luminal-like tumors shared significantly more repertoire with nontumor tissue.

The germline CDR1 and CDR2 sequences are DFQATT and SNEGSKA (reference sequence). The CDR3 sequence is 14 residues long. Sequencing was done on a sample of breast tumor tissue. The receptor comes from a female donor with breast cancer. Some clones in this sample may be carry-over from other donors' samples. The chain employs TRBV20-1 and TRBJ2-3; TRBD1 might be the D (6 bases). The J call could be wrong; TRBJ1-5 is a better fit for the DNA end. The CDR3 coding sequence is TGCAGTGCCAGGGGAGGGGAGGGCACAGATACGCAGCATTTT. Protein: CSARGGEGTDTQHF.